This T cell receptor beta chain stems from a study of cytomegalovirus exposure and HLA in healthy donors. 60 Vbeta and 13 Jbeta primers were used in PCR. The table came from immunoSEQ multiplex PCR; TCRdb's copy has only in-frame clones and leaves some out. This sample has around 180,000 clones; around 86% occur once, and the top ten carry about 1.7%. Study outcomes and limitations: As a later analysis revealed, most CMV-associated TCR beta chains appeared HLA-restricted. What a later analysis showed was that several of the most significant clusters appeared linked to common viral pathogens. There were some V segments, including TRBV6-2 and TRBV6-3, excluded as indistinguishable.

This CDR3 has 17 residues. The V end lost 4 bases, the J end lost 4 bases, and 21 bases lay between the germline ends. The germline gives CDR1 SGHDT, CDR2 YYEEEE. It was healthy bone marrow donors who served as donors. A word on this clone: Its target is unknown.

This receptor was identified in a woman aged 18 to 35 in good health and CMV-seronegative. This chain links TRBV5-6 with TRBJ2-1; D is possibly TRBD1 (6 bases). Sequencing was carried out using PBMCs. In nucleotides, the CDR3 is TGTGCCAGCAGCCCATATGTACAGGGAAGGAGGTACAATGAGCAGTTCTTC. Translated: CASSPYVQGRRYNEQFF.